Shown below are 10 T cell receptor beta chains from a single sample sequenced in a study of identical twins. TCRdb reprocessed the 5' RACE reads with MiXCR, giving one entry per CDR3 protein. Among roughly 1.6 million distinct CDR3 sequences listed, around a third were seen once. Sequencing was done on a sample of cord blood. Receptors originate from a newborn girl in good health.

V gene TRBV5-1 combines with J gene TRBJ2-3, with 11 bases fitting TRBD2. The germline V gene has CDR1 SGHRS and CDR2 YFSETQ. The CDR3 loop spans 16 amino acids. V shed 4 bases and J 5 bases; nucleotides not matched to a gene: 9. CDR3 DNA sequence: TGCGCCAGCAGCCCCCGGGTAGCGGGGGGGCAAGATACGCAGTATTTT. Encoded protein: CASSPRVAGGQDTQYF. Variable domain in full (rest from reference TRBV5-1 and TRBJ2-3): KAGVTQTPRYLIKTRGQQVTLSCSPISGHRSVSWYQQTPGQGLQFLFEYFSETQRNKGNFPGRFSGRQFSNSRSEMNVSTLELGDSALYLCASSPRVAGGQDTQYFGPGTRLTVL.

J is TRBJ2-1 and V is TRBV12-5, with 10 bases identical to TRBD2. The CDR3 extends over 15 amino acids. CDR1 and CDR2 (germline): LGHNT, FRNRAP. The trim removed 8 bases at V and 6 bases at J, leaving 10 bases unmatched. The CDR3 loop is CASSYRTSGPNEQFF. CDR3 nucleotide sequence: TGTGCTAGTTCGTACCGGACTAGCGGACCCAATGAGCAGTTCTTC.

This clonotype occurred a few times. This rearrangement joins TRBV2 to TRBJ1-2; a weak D match, TRBD1 (5 bases). The CDR3 contains 14 residues. Germline V CDR1 and CDR2: SNHLY, FYNNEI. V lost 5 bases, J lost 2 bases, and 12 bases lay in between. CDR3 sequence (DNA): TGTGCCAGCAGTAAAATCGACAGAAACTATGGCTACACCTTC. Its translation: CASSKIDRNYGYTF.

V and J are TRBV20-1 and TRBJ2-1; maybe TRBD2 (6 bases). Trimming left V 0 bases short and J 9 bases short, with 18 bases between. The V gene's germline CDR1 is DFQATT and CDR2 SNEGSKA (reference sequence). The CDR3 consists of 15 residues. The CDR3 is CSARDGRELVREQFF. The CDR3 region has the DNA TGCAGTGCTAGAGATGGACGGGAGTTGGTACGTGAGCAGTTCTTC.

This clonotype was counted a few times. The chain employs TRBV3-1 and TRBJ2-1; 13 bases match TRBD2. Germline values: CDR1 LGHDT, CDR2 YNNKEL (reference sequence). There are 17 residues in the CDR3. V dropped 4 bases and J dropped 6; count of bases not matched to a gene: 9. The CDR3 protein is CASSPESGTSGINEQFF. The CDR3 region has the DNA TGTGCCAGCAGCCCCGAATCCGGGACTAGCGGGATCAATGAGCAGTTCTTC.

This clonotype was detected a few times. The gene calls are TRBV5-1 and TRBJ2-3; 7 bases are shared with TRBD1. This CDR3 contains 15 residues. Trimming removed 4 bases from V and 5 bases from J; junction bases left unmatched: 10. Germline CDR1 reads SGHRS; CDR2 reads YFSETQ. The CDR3 sequence is CASSQRQGMVDTQYF. The DNA for the CDR3 is TGCGCCAGCAGCCAAAGACAGGGAATGGTAGATACGCAGTATTTT.

This clonotype was counted at least ten times. The V and J genes are TRBV28 and TRBJ2-7, with a possible D match to TRBD2 (5 bases). Germline lookup yields CDR1 MDHEN and CDR2 SYDVKM. The CDR3 length is 12 residues. The V and J ends lost 11 bases and 1 base respectively, with 12 bases between them. The CDR3 loop is CASGDGSYEQYF. The CDR3 DNA reads as TGTGCCTCCGGGGATGGGTCCTACGAGCAGTACTTC.

This clonotype showed up just once. One end of the junction does not line up with germline, which may come from a read error. The chain links TRBV6-2 or TRBV6-3 to TRBJ1-5; D uncertain. The V gene's germline CDR1 is MNHEY and CDR2 SVGEGT. CDR3 size: 14 residues. This CDR3 reads CASIYVYSNQPQHF. CDR3 nucleotide sequence: TGTGCCAGCATTTACGTATATAGCAATCAGCCCCAGCATTTT.

This chain uses TRBV28 with TRBJ1-2, with 7 positions matching TRBD1. Trimming cost V 5 bases and J 4 bases; bases outside gene matches: 10. Germline CDR1 is MDHEN and CDR2 is SYDVKM. The CDR3 consists of 15 residues. In DNA, the CDR3 is TGTGCCAGCAGTCAATACAGGGGTGGTGGCTATGGCTACACCTTC. Translation gives CASSQYRGGGYGYTF.

This clonotype was counted a few times. The CDR3 region is CSASRLRTGVNTEAFF. The CDR3 nucleotides read TGCAGTGCTAGTAGACTTAGGACAGGGGTAAACACTGAAGCTTTCTTT. V is TRBV20-1 and J is TRBJ1-1, with 9 bases matching TRBD1. The CDR3 sequence is 16 residues long. The ends lost 3 bases at V and 2 bases at J; junction bases unmatched: 10. Germline lookup yields CDR1 DFQATT and CDR2 SNEGSKA (reference sequence).